One and the same sample provided the 8 T cell receptor beta chains below, sequenced in a study of shared clonotypes between healthy human individuals. CD45RO negativity and positive selection for CCR7 defined naive CD8 cells, a population that excluded terminally differentiated effector memory CD45RA+ cells. The table came from immunoSEQ multiplex PCR; TCRdb's copy has only in-frame clones and leaves some out. The profile shows just over 2,000,000 clones, approximately 94% of them singletons. Material for sequencing was naive CD8+ T cells sorted from blood. The receptors derive from a man aged 18 to 35 in good health.

Points on this clone: Different DNA sequences within this sample yield the same CDR3. This sequence joins TRBV5-1 and TRBJ2-7; 7 positions match TRBD2. This CDR3 region has 12 residues. Germline CDR1 is SGHRS and CDR2 is YFSETQ. Trimming at V came to 4 bases and at J to 6 bases, leaving 4 bases not matched to a gene. The CDR3 protein is CASSPSGAEQYF. The CDR3 nucleotides read TGCGCCAGCAGCCCGAGCGGGGCCGAGCAGTACTTC. Drawing the rest from reference TRBV5-1 and TRBJ2-7, the complete variable domain is KAGVTQTPRYLIKTRGQQVTLSCSPISGHRSVSWYQQTPGQGLQFLFEYFSETQRNKGNFPGRFSGRQFSNSRSEMNVSTLELGDSALYLCASSPSGAEQYFGPGTRLTVT.

This chain connects TRBV7-9 to TRBJ2-1; 9 nucleotides align to TRBD1. The germline V gene has CDR1 SEHNR and CDR2 FQNEAQ (reference sequence). J lost 4 bases, V lost 3 bases, and 7 bases had no gene match. The CDR3 loop spans 16 amino acids. For the CDR3, the DNA is TGTGCCAGCAGCTTTTTCGGACAGGGGATTTACAATGAGCAGTTCTTC. This encodes CASSFFGQGIYNEQFF. Supplemented by reference TRBV7-9 and TRBJ2-1, the full variable domain reads DTGVSQNPRHKITKRGQNVTFRCDPISEHNRLYWYRQTLGQGPEFLTYFQNEAQLEKSRLLSDRFSAERPKGSFSTLEIQRTEQGDSAMYLCASSFFGQGIYNEQFFGPGTRLTVL.

This clone was observed once. V and J are TRBV4-1 and TRBJ2-3; a weak D match, TRBD2 (5 bases). The CDR3 consists of 14 residues. Germline assignment: CDR1 MGHRA and CDR2 YSYEKL. Trimming removed 0 bases from V and 4 bases from J, with 8 bases in between. In nucleotides, the CDR3 is TGCGCCAGCAGCCAAGAAACCGGGGCAGATACGCAGTATTTT. Protein product: CASSQETGADTQYF.

The chain has TRBV30 and TRBJ1-4; 7 positions agree with TRBD1. J gave up 5 bases and V 2 bases, and 8 bases lay outside the gene matches. The germline gives CDR1 GTSNPN, CDR2 SVGIG (reference sequence). The CDR3 sequence is 15 residues long. The CDR3 DNA reads as TGTGCCTGGAGTATCCCCGACAGGGAAAATGAAAAACTGTTTTTT. Amino acids: CAWSIPDRENEKLFF. The whole variable domain, filled in from reference TRBV30 and TRBJ1-4, reads SQTIHQWPATLVQPVGSPLSLECTVEGTSNPNLYWYRQAAGRGLQLLFYSVGIGQISSEVPQNLSASRPQDRQFILSSKKLLLSDSGFYLCAWSIPDRENEKLFFGSGTQLSVL.

This clone was observed once. The CDR3 DNA sequence: TGTGCCAGCAGGAGTGTGGAAACGAACACCGGGGAGCTGTTTTTT. Its translation: CASRSVETNTGELFF. The J gene is TRBJ2-2, the V gene TRBV27; D uncertain. Germline lookup yields CDR1 MNHEY and CDR2 SMNVEV (reference sequence). The CDR3 contains 15 residues. V lost 6 bases and J lost 0, with 11 bases in between.

This clone was picked up one time. The gene calls are TRBV30 and TRBJ1-5; D not certain. V lost 2 bases to trimming and J lost 8 bases, with 19 bases between them. The CDR3 runs to 15 residues. Germline V CDR1 and CDR2: GTSNPN, SVGIG (reference sequence). The CDR3 bases are TGTGCCTGGAGTCCCGGATACCTCCAAGGTGAGCCCCAGCATTTT. Translation gives CAWSPGYLQGEPQHF.

This chain uses TRBV19 with TRBJ1-5, with D possibly TRBD1 on 5 matching bases. V was cut by 6 bases and J by 2 bases, with 11 bases left in between. Germline CDR1 is LNHDA and CDR2 is SQIVND (reference sequence). The CDR3 runs to 14 residues. CDR3 region: CASRQGEGNQPQHF. CDR3 in DNA: TGTGCCAGTAGGCAGGGTGAGGGCAATCAGCCCCAGCATTTT.

J is TRBJ2-2 and V is TRBV28; 12 bases fit TRBD2. The V gene end was trimmed by 1 base and the J gene end by 2 bases; junction bases not matched to a gene: 14. This CDR3 contains 21 residues. Germline assignment: CDR1 MDHEN and CDR2 SYDVKM. The CDR3: CASSLLGVRTSGTYNTGELFF. In DNA form, the CDR3 reads TGTGCCAGCAGTTTATTGGGAGTTAGGACTAGCGGGACCTATAACACCGGGGAGCTGTTTTTT. The full variable domain, in which reference TRBV28 and TRBJ2-2 provide the parts outside the CDR3, is DVKVTQSSRYLVKRTGEKVFLECVQDMDHENMFWYRQDPGLGLRLIYFSYDVKMKEKGDIPEGYSVSREKKERFSLILESASTNQTSMYLCASSLLGVRTSGTYNTGELFFGEGSRLTVL.